These 2 T cell receptor beta chains came from one sample sequenced in a study of blood T cell repertoires in COVID-19. The assay was immunoSEQ multiplex PCR, and TCRdb's table has in-frame clones only and misses some. This table holds 250,000 to 300,000 clones, around 85% found once. The sample was peripheral blood. The source of these receptors is a man in his forties or fifties with active or convalescent COVID-19.

The J gene is TRBJ2-5, the V gene TRBV5-1; 7 nucleotides match TRBD1. Germline CDR1 is SGHRS and CDR2 is YFSETQ. With 6 bases clipped from V and 3 bases from J, the junction kept 5 bases outside the gene matches. This CDR3 is 13 amino acids long. Here the CDR3 reads CASNPGQEETQYF. Here the CDR3 DNA reads TGCGCCAGCAACCCCGGACAGGAAGAGACCCAGTACTTC.

The chain uses TRBV3-1 (or the pseudogene TRBV3-2) and TRBJ2-5; no reliable D call. The ends were cut back, 1 base at V and 7 bases at J, with 7 bases in the middle. Germline lookup yields CDR1 LGHDT and CDR2 YNNKEL (reference sequence). The CDR3 has 12 amino acids. CDR3 DNA: TGTGCCAGCAGCCAAGGAGGTGGGACCCAGTACTTC. This sequence encodes CASSQGGGTQYF.